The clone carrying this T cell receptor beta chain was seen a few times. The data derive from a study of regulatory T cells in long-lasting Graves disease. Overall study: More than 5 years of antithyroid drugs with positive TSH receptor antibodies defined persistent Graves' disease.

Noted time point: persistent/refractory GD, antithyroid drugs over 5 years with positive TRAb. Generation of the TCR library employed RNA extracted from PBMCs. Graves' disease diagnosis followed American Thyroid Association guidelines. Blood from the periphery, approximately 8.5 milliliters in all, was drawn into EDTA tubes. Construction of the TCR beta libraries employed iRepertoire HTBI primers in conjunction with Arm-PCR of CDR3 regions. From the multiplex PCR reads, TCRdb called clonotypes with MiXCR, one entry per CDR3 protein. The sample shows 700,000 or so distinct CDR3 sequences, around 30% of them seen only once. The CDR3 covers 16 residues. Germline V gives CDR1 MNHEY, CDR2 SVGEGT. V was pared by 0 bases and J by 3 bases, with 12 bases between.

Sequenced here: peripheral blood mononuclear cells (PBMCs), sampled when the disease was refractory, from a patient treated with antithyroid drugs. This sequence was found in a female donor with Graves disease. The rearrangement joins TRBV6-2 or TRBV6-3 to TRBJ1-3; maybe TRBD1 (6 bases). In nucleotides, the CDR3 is TGTGCCAGCAGTTACTCGGGGCAGGGGTATGGAAACACCATATATTTT. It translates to CASSYSGQGYGNTIYF.